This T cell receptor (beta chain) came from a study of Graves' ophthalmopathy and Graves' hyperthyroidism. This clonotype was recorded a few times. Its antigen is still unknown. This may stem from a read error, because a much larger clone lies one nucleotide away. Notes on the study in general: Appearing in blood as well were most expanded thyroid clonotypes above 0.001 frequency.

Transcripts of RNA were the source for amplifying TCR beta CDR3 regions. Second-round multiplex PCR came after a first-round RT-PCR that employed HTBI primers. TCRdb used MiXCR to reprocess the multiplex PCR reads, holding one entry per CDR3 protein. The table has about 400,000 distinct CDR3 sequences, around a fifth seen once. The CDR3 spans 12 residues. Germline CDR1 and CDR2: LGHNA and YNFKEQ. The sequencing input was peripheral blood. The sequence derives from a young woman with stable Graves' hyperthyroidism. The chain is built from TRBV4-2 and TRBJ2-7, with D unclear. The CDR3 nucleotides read TGTGCCAGCAGCCAAAGCTCCTACGAGCAGTGCTTC. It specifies CASSQSSYEQCF.